Each of the 10 T cell receptor beta chains below was sequenced from the same sample in a study of CD8 T cells in ankylosing spondylitis. Via MiXCR, TCRdb re-called the 5' RACE reads, giving one row per CDR3 protein. Of roughly 260,000 distinct CDR3 sequences listed, 15% to 25% are singletons. The sequenced sample consisted of blood, either unsorted or a sorted T cell fraction (not recorded which). Source of these receptors: a male donor with ankylosing spondylitis or in good health (not recorded which).

This clonotype occurred a few times. The V gene is TRBV5-1, the J gene TRBJ2-1; D might be TRBD2 (5 bases). The CDR3 contains 15 residues. Trimming removed 4 bases at V and 4 bases at J, with 15 bases between. CDR1 is SGHRS, CDR2 YFSETQ, per germline. CDR3 protein: CASSQDSTRYNEQFF. As DNA, the CDR3 is TGCGCCAGCAGCCAGGACTCGACCAGGTACAATGAGCAGTTCTTC.

This clonotype has more than one count but fewer than ten. This rearrangement joins TRBV20-1 to TRBJ1-1; 7 bases match TRBD1. The CDR3 runs 14 residues. The ends lost 5 bases at V and 5 bases at J; junction bases unmatched: 11. Germline assignment: CDR1 DFQATT and CDR2 SNEGSKA (reference sequence). The CDR3 loop reads CSAPATRGGTEAFF. The CDR3 DNA reads TGCAGTGCTCCGGCCACCAGGGGGGGGACTGAAGCTTTCTTT.

V gene TRBV18 combines with J gene TRBJ2-5, with D possibly matching TRBD1 (6 bases). CDR3 size: 14 residues. Germline assignment: CDR1 KGHSH and CDR2 LQKENI. Trimming left V 3 bases short and J 4 bases short, with 12 bases between. CDR3 residues: CASSPQDRVETQYF. CDR3 DNA sequence: TGTGCCAGCTCACCCCAGGACAGAGTAGAGACCCAGTACTTC.

This clonotype was observed a few times. The rearrangement joins TRBV4-1 to TRBJ1-1; D possibly corresponds to TRBD1 (5 bases). This CDR3 comprises 14 residues. Deletions cut 1 base from V and 4 bases from J, with 10 bases between. From germline, CDR1 is MGHRA and CDR2 YSYEKL. The CDR3 spells CASSQGPGTTEAFF. CDR3 nucleotide sequence: TGCGCCAGCAGCCAAGGACCGGGGACCACTGAAGCTTTCTTT.

This chain joins TRBV5-4 and TRBJ1-4, with D tentatively TRBD1 (6 bases). From germline, CDR1 is SGHNT and CDR2 YYREEE (reference sequence). This CDR3 has 15 residues. V was trimmed by 4 bases and J by 5 bases, leaving 15 bases between them. This CDR3 is CASSRKRDTNEKLFF. DNA for the CDR3: TGTGCCAGCAGCCGGAAACGGGACACGAATGAAAAACTGTTTTTT.

This clonotype was seen a few times. V gene TRBV6-5 combines with J gene TRBJ2-1; D is perhaps TRBD2 (5 bases). With 1 base removed from V and 7 bases from J, the gap between germline ends came to 8 bases. The V gene's germline CDR1 is MNHEY and CDR2 SVGAGI. This CDR3 spans 13 amino acids. The DNA of the CDR3 is TGTGCCAGCAGTTACTGGACGGGGAATGAGCAGTTCTTC. It codes for CASSYWTGNEQFF.

The chain uses TRBV6-1 and TRBJ2-2; D possibly uses TRBD1 or TRBD2 (7 bases each). CDR1 and CDR2 from the germline V gene are MNHNS and SASEGT. The CDR3 has 14 amino acids. V lost 6 bases, J lost 4 bases, and 12 bases lay in between. This chain's CDR3 is CASRTGEGTGELFF. The CDR3 DNA reads TGTGCCAGCAGAACAGGGGAGGGCACCGGGGAGCTGTTTTTT.

This clonotype turned up a few times. The gene calls are TRBV29-1 and TRBJ2-3, with 13 bases fitting TRBD2. Germline loops: CDR1 SQVTM, CDR2 ANQGSEA. The CDR3 contains 15 residues. The V gene end was trimmed by 4 bases and the J gene end by 6 bases; junction bases not matched to a gene: 7. The CDR3 loop reads CSVGLAGGRGDTQYF. CDR3 DNA sequence: TGCAGCGTTGGACTAGCGGGGGGCCGGGGGGATACGCAGTATTTT.

The chain combines TRBV4-1 with TRBJ2-2; D perhaps matches TRBD1 (6 bases). Germline assignment: CDR1 MGHRA and CDR2 YSYEKL. This CDR3 has 13 residues. V lost 2 bases and J 6 bases, leaving 7 bases between the germline ends. CDR3: CASSQTGPGELFF. DNA of the CDR3: TGCGCCAGCAGCCAAACAGGGCCCGGGGAGCTGTTTTTT.

This clonotype has just a few counts. The V gene is TRBV10-1, the J gene TRBJ2-5, with D maybe TRBD1 (6 bases). The CDR3 is made up of 14 amino acids. V lost 8 bases and J 4 bases, leaving 17 bases between the germline ends. Germline V CDR1 and CDR2: WNHNN, SYGVQD (reference sequence). For the CDR3, the DNA is TGCGCCAGCGGAACAGGGAGCCGGGGAGAGACCCAGTACTTC. This translates into CASGTGSRGETQYF.